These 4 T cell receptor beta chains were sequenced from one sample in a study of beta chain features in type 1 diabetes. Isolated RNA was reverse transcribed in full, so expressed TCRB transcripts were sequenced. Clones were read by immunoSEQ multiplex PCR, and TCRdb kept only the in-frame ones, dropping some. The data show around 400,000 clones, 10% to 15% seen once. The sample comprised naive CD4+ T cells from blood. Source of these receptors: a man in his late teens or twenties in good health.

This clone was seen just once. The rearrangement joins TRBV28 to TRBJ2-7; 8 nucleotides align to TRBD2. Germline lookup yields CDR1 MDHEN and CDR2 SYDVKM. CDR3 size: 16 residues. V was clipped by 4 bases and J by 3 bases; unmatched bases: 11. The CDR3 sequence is CASSSNGGAIIYEQYF. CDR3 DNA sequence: TGTGCCAGCAGTTCCAACGGGGGGGCTATCATCTACGAGCAGTACTTC.

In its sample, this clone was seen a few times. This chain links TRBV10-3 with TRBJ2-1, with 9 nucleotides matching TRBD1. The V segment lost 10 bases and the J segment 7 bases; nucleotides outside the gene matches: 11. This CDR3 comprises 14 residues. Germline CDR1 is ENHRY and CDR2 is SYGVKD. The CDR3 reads CATSAGTGWNEQFF. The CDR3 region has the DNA TGTGCCACCTCTGCGGGGACAGGGTGGAATGAGCAGTTCTTC.

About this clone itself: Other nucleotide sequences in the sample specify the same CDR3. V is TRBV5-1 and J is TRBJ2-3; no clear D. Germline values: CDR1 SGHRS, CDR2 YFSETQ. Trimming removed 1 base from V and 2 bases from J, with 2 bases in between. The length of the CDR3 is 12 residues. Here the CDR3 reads CASSLLTDTQYF. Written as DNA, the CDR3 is TGCGCCAGCAGCTTGCTCACAGATACGCAGTATTTT.

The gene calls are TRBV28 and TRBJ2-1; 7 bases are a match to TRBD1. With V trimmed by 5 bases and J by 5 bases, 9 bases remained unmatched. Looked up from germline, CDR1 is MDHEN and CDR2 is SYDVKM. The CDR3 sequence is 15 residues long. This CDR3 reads CASSLNRDRHNEQFF. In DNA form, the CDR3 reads TGTGCCAGCAGTCTAAACCGGGACAGACACAATGAGCAGTTCTTC. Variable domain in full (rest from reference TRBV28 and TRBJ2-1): DVKVTQSSRYLVKRTGEKVFLECVQDMDHENMFWYRQDPGLGLRLIYFSYDVKMKEKGDIPEGYSVSREKKERFSLILESASTNQTSMYLCASSLNRDRHNEQFFGPGTRLTVL.